Sequencing of this TCR beta chain was carried out in a study of spatial heterogeneity in lung cancer. Via MiXCR, TCRdb re-called the 5' RACE reads, giving one row per CDR3 protein. The table lists about 56,000 distinct CDR3 sequences, less than 10% of them singletons. Only a few counts were recorded for this clonotype. Documented time point: sample taken at primary tumor resection. Extraction of whole RNA from tumor, nontumor lung or frozen PBMC preceded unsorted sequencing. This clonotype originated in a female donor with early-stage non-small cell lung cancer. This material consisted of PBMCs, taken at surgery.

The CDR3 reads CAISGGNTDTQYF. CDR3 DNA sequence: TGTGCCATCAGTGGAGGAAACACAGATACGCAGTATTTT. This rearrangement joins TRBV10-3 to TRBJ2-3; D unresolved. Trimming removed 4 bases at V and 2 bases at J, with 7 bases between. Germline V CDR1 and CDR2: ENHRY, SYGVKD. This CDR3 is 13 amino acids long.